Presented here are 8 T cell receptor beta chains from one specimen sequenced in a study of technical replicates of blood from a handful of donors. Produced via immunoSEQ multiplex PCR; TCRdb's table is partial and in-frame only. The sample carries 50,000 to 70,000 clones, roughly 90% recorded once. The sequencing input was PBMCs. These receptors were collected from a human donor in good health. Some clones in this sample may be carry-over from other donors' samples.

This chain connects TRBV9 to TRBJ1-6; D unclear. Germline lookup yields CDR1 SGDLS and CDR2 YYNGEE. V shed 4 bases and J shed 11 bases, with 13 bases lying between them. The CDR3 loop spans 13 amino acids. CDR3 nucleotide sequence: TGTGCCAGCAGCCCTCTAGGTCCGCCACCCCTCCACTTT. Encoded protein: CASSPLGPPPLHF.

This clone was observed a single time. The rearrangement links TRBV6-5 to TRBJ2-7; 14 bases line up with TRBD2. V trimming: 4 bases; J trimming: 8 bases; junction bases outside the gene matches: 7. The CDR3 covers 15 residues. CDR1 is MNHEY, CDR2 SVGAGI, per germline. CDR3 nucleotide sequence: TGTGCCAGCAGTTCACCCGGGACTAGCGGGAGTCAGCAGTACTTC. Amino acids: CASSSPGTSGSQQYF.

The chain combines TRBV5-4 with TRBJ2-1; TRBD2 might be the D (5 bases). The V gene's germline CDR1 is SGHNT and CDR2 YYREEE (reference sequence). V dropped 9 bases and J dropped 0 bases, with 13 bases sitting between them. The CDR3 runs 14 residues. In DNA form, the CDR3 reads TGTGCCACCCTTGGAGGATCCTCCTACAATGAGCAGTTCTTC. Translation gives CATLGGSSYNEQFF.

The chain is built from TRBV27 and TRBJ2-7, with 7 bases identical to TRBD2. The length of the CDR3 is 13 residues. The V gene's germline CDR1 is MNHEY and CDR2 SMNVEV (reference sequence). The J segment lost 6 bases and the V segment lost 6 bases, leaving 8 bases of the junction unmatched. This CDR3 reads CASRLLTGGEQYF. Here the CDR3 DNA reads TGTGCCAGCAGGCTGCTTACGGGGGGCGAGCAGTACTTC.

This chain uses TRBV7-6 with TRBJ2-7; 8 bases line up with TRBD1. The CDR3 loop spans 14 amino acids. V gave up 1 base and J gave up 4 bases; unmatched junction bases: 3. Germline CDR1 is SGHVS and CDR2 is FNYEAQ. The CDR3 sequence: CASSLGTGSYEQYF. CDR3 sequence (DNA): TGTGCCAGCAGCTTAGGGACAGGGAGTTACGAGCAGTACTTC.

The genes are TRBV6-5 and TRBJ2-5; 10 positions agree with TRBD1. This CDR3 spans 16 amino acids. The V gene's germline CDR1 is MNHEY and CDR2 SVGAGI. The V segment lost 1 base and the J segment 2 bases; nucleotides outside the gene matches: 4. The CDR3: CASSYLGQGQQETQYF. Here the CDR3 DNA reads TGTGCCAGCAGTTACTTGGGACAGGGGCAACAAGAGACCCAGTACTTC.

The chain carries TRBV12-5 and TRBJ2-7; TRBD2 might be the D (5 bases). The germline V gene has CDR1 LGHNT and CDR2 FRNRAP. V was pared by 0 bases and J by 0 bases, with 18 bases between. The length of the CDR3 is 18 residues. The CDR3 spells CASGLVNGEKYNSYEQYF. Here the CDR3 DNA reads TGTGCTAGTGGTTTGGTTAATGGGGAGAAGTACAACTCCTACGAGCAGTACTTC. Complete variable domain (other parts from reference TRBV12-5 and TRBJ2-7): DARVTQTPRHKVTEMGQEVTMRCQPILGHNTVFWYRQTMMQGLELLAYFRNRAPLDDSGMPKDRFSAEMPDATLATLKIQPSEPRDSAVYFCASGLVNGEKYNSYEQYFGPGTRLTVT.

The rearrangement links TRBV19 to TRBJ1-2, with TRBD1 matching 7 bases. There are 17 residues in the CDR3. V lost 2 bases, J lost 1 base, and 10 bases stayed unmatched. Looked up from germline, CDR1 is LNHDA and CDR2 is SQIVND (reference sequence). The CDR3 sequence: CASSILLGTVLNYGYTF. DNA for the CDR3: TGTGCCAGTAGTATACTCTTGGGGACAGTCCTTAACTATGGCTACACCTTC. Filled out from reference TRBV19 and TRBJ1-2, the complete variable domain reads DGGITQSPKYLFRKEGQNVTLSCEQNLNHDAMYWYRQDPGQGLRLIYYSQIVNDFQKGDIAEGYSVSREKKESFPLTVTSAQKNPTAFYLCASSILLGTVLNYGYTFGSGTRLTVV.